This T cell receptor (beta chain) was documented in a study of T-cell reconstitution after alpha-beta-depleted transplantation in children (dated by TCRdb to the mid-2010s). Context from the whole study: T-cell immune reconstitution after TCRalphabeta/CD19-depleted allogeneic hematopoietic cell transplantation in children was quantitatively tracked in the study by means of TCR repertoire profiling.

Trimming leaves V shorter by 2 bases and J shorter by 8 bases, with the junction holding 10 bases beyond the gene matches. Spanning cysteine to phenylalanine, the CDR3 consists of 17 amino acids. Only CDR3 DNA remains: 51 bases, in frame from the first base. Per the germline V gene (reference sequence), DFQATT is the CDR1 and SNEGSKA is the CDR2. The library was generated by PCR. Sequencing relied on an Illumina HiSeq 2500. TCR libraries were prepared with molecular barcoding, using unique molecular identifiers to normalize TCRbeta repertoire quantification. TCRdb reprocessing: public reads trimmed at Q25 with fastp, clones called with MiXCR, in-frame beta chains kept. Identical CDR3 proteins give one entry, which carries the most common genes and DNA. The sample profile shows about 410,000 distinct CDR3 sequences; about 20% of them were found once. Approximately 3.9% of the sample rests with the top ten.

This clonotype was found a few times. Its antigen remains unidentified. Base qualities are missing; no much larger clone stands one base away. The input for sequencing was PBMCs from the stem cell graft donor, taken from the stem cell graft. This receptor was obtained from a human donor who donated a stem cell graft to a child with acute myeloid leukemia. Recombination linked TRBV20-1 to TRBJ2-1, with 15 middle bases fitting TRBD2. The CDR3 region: CSARSWTSGRALDEQFF. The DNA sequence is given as TGCAGTGCTAGATCGTGGACTAGCGGGAGGGCCTTGGATGAGCAGTTCTTC.